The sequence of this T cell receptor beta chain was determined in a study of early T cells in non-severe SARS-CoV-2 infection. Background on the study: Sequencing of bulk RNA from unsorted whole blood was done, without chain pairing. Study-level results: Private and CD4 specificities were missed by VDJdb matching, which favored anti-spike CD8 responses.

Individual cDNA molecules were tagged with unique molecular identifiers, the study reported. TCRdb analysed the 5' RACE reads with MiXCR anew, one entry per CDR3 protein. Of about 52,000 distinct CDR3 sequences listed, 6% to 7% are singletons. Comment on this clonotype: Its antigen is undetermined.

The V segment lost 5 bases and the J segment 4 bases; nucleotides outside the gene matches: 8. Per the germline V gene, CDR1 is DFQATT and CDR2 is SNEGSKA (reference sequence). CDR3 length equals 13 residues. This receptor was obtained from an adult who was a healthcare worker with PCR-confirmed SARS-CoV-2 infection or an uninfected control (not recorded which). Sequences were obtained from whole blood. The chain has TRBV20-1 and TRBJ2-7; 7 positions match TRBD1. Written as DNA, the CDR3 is TGCAGTGCTGCGGTAGGGGGCGCGTACGAGCAGTACTTC. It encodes CSAAVGGAYEQYF.